What follows are 10 T cell receptor beta chains derived from one specimen sequenced in a study of cytotoxic CD8 clonotypes in ibrutinib-treated CLL. TCRdb's table, derived via immunoSEQ multiplex PCR, lists solely in-frame clones and lacks some. Here the sample spans fewer than 100,000 clones, 79% being singletons. The material was PBMCs, obtained after 12 months of ibrutinib treatment. These receptors were taken from a human donor with chronic lymphocytic leukemia.

The V gene is TRBV19, the J gene TRBJ1-1; 12 positions agree with TRBD1. CDR3 length equals 15 residues. Germline loops: CDR1 LNHDA, CDR2 SQIVND (reference sequence). Trimming at V came to 8 bases and at J to 0 bases, leaving 4 bases not matched to a gene. CDR3 residues: CASRDRGLLNTEAFF. In DNA, the CDR3 is TGTGCCAGTCGGGACAGGGGGCTTCTGAACACTGAAGCTTTCTTT.

V gene TRBV11-2 combines with J gene TRBJ2-1; TRBD2 aligns across 13 bases. The CDR3 has 15 residues. Per germline, CDR1 SGHAT and CDR2 FQNNGV. Germline trimming cut 5 bases from V and 4 bases from J; bases unmatched to any gene: 2. For the CDR3, the DNA is TGTGCCAGCAGCGCGACTAGCGGGGGGTACAATGAGCAGTTCTTC. Amino acid sequence: CASSATSGGYNEQFF.

The J gene is TRBJ1-2, the V gene TRBV14, with 10 bases aligning to TRBD1. This CDR3 comprises 14 residues. Trimming at V came to 4 bases and at J to 4 bases, leaving 3 bases not matched to a gene. Germline V gene lookup returns CDR1 SGHDN and CDR2 FVKESK. CDR3 in amino acids: CASSRGQGTYGYTF. The CDR3 DNA sequence: TGTGCCAGCAGCCGGGGACAGGGGACCTATGGCTACACCTTC.

This clone was found once. This chain joins TRBV10-3 and TRBJ2-7; D may be TRBD1 (6 bases). Germline values: CDR1 ENHRY, CDR2 SYGVKD. Trimming removed 6 bases at V and 2 bases at J, with 14 bases between. The CDR3 sequence is 14 residues long. CDR3 loop: CAIRGGGEPYEQYF. Written as DNA, the CDR3 is TGTGCCATCAGAGGGGGTGGGGAACCCTACGAGCAGTACTTC.

This clone showed up just a few times. The chain recombines TRBV27 with TRBJ2-7; 7 nucleotides match TRBD1. CDR3 length: 15 residues. With 5 bases clipped from V and 0 bases from J, the junction kept 7 bases outside the gene matches. Germline-derived CDR1 and CDR2 are MNHEY and SMNVEV (reference sequence). This CDR3 is CASSPIGQASYEQYF. The CDR3 bases are TGTGCCAGCAGTCCAATTGGACAGGCCTCCTACGAGCAGTACTTC.

The chain uses TRBV9 and TRBJ1-2; possible D gene TRBD1, 6 bases. The CDR3 is 15 residues long. Germline V CDR1 and CDR2: SGDLS, YYNGEE. V was shortened by 1 base and J by 5 bases, with 15 bases between the two germline ends. CDR3: CASSVSDSPGYGYTF. The CDR3 nucleotides read TGTGCCAGCAGCGTATCGGACAGCCCGGGTTATGGCTACACCTTC.

In its sample, this clone was seen many times. The J gene is TRBJ1-2, the V gene TRBV4-1; 8 bases map to TRBD1. J was trimmed by 4 bases and V by 3 bases; bases with no gene match: 10. This CDR3 region has 16 residues. Germline CDR1 MGHRA, CDR2 YSYEKL. The CDR3 coding sequence is TGCGCCAGCAGCCAGGCCTGGACAGGGTCTGGCTATGGCTACACCTTC. It yields the protein CASSQAWTGSGYGYTF.

V usage is TRBV5-5 and J usage is TRBJ2-2; D not resolved. This CDR3 comprises 14 residues. From germline, CDR1 is SGHKS and CDR2 YYEKEE (reference sequence). Trimming left V 2 bases short and J 4 bases short, with 9 bases between. Here the CDR3 reads CASSFLGATGELFF. Here the CDR3 DNA reads TGTGCCAGCAGCTTTCTTGGCGCCACCGGGGAGCTGTTTTTT.

The V and J genes are TRBV4-1 and TRBJ2-5; TRBD2 aligns across 14 bases. The CDR3 is 16 amino acids. In germline, CDR1 is MGHRA, CDR2 YSYEKL. V lost 4 bases and J lost 4; bases outside the gene matches: 5. For the CDR3, the DNA is TGCGCCAGCAGCCGAGGACTAGCGGGGGGTGTAGAGACCCAGTACTTC. This gives the protein CASSRGLAGGVETQYF.

The V and J genes are TRBV28 and TRBJ1-5, with a possible D match to TRBD1 (5 bases). This CDR3 has 14 residues. Per the germline V gene, CDR1 is MDHEN and CDR2 is SYDVKM. V lost 6 bases and J lost 7, with 16 bases in between. The CDR3 region has the DNA TGTGCCAGCAGAATTCACTCGGGGCCCCAGCCCCAGCATTTT. Protein: CASRIHSGPQPQHF.